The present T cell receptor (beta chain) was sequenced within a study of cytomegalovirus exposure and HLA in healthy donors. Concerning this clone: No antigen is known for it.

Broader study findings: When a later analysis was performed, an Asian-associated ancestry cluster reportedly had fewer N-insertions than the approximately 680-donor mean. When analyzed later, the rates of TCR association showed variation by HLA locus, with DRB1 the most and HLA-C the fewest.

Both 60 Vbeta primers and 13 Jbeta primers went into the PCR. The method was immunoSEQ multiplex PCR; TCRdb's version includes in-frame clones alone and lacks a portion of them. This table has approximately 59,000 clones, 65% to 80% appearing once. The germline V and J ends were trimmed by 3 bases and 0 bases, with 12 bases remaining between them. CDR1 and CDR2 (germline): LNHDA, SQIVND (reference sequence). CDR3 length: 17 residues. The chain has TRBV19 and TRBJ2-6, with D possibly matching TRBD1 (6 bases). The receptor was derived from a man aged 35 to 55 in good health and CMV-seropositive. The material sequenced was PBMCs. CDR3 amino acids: CASSIRPQGSGANVLTF. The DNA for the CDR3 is TGTGCCAGTAGTATTCGCCCACAGGGCTCTGGGGCCAACGTCCTGACTTTC.